One sample yielded the 15 T cell receptor beta chains listed below, sequenced in a study of cytomegalovirus exposure and HLA in healthy donors. Profiling relied on immunoSEQ multiplex PCR, and the TCRdb table lists in-frame clones only, not all of them. Of roughly 60,000 clones listed, just under 95% are singletons. Sequencing was carried out using PBMCs. The receptors shown here come from a young man in good health and CMV-seronegative.

The gene calls are TRBV11-2 and TRBJ2-1, with D possibly matching TRBD2 (5 bases). Trimming shortened V by 3 bases and J by 4 bases, and 13 bases separated the two germline ends. Germline assignment: CDR1 SGHAT and CDR2 FQNNGV. This CDR3 is 15 amino acids long. The CDR3: CASSFGNQIYNEQFF. DNA for the CDR3: TGTGCCAGCAGCTTCGGGAACCAGATATACAATGAGCAGTTCTTC.

The chain carries TRBV4-3 and TRBJ2-1, with D possibly TRBD1 on 7 matching bases. The CDR3 consists of 18 residues. Per germline, CDR1 LGHNA and CDR2 YSLEER. Trimming took 3 bases from V and 7 from J, leaving 25 bases between them. The CDR3 spells CASSQRGHGGIIRNEQFF. DNA for the CDR3: TGCGCCAGCAGCCAGAGGGGGCATGGCGGGATAATTAGGAATGAGCAGTTCTTC.

This chain uses TRBV15 with TRBJ1-1; D ambiguous. There are 16 residues in the CDR3. Trimming took off 1 base at V and 3 bases at J, with 15 bases between the two ends. Germline V gene sequence: CDR1 LNHNV, CDR2 YYDKDF (reference sequence). The CDR3 sequence is CATSRGPWGGHTEAFF. In DNA form, the CDR3 reads TGTGCCACCAGCAGAGGTCCCTGGGGAGGGCACACTGAAGCTTTCTTT.

This chain joins TRBV25-1 and TRBJ2-1, with D unresolved. The CDR3 runs 15 residues. Between the trimmed V and J ends, which lost 0 bases and 7 bases, there was a span of 13 bases. The germline V gene has CDR1 MGHDK and CDR2 SYGVNS. The CDR3 here is CASSEYFQAGNEQFF. CDR3 DNA: TGTGCCAGCAGTGAATACTTCCAGGCTGGGAATGAGCAGTTCTTC. Full variable domain (rest looked up from reference TRBV25-1 and TRBJ2-1): EADIYQTPRYLVIGTGKKITLECSQTMGHDKMYWYQQDPGMELHLIHYSYGVNSTEKGDLSSESTVSRIRTEHFPLTLESARPSHTSQYLCASSEYFQAGNEQFFGPGTRLTVL.

The rearrangement links TRBV6-8 to TRBJ1-1; D possibly corresponds to TRBD1 (5 bases). Germline CDR1 MNHGY, CDR2 SAAAGT. The length of the CDR3 is 17 residues. The V gene lost 0 bases and the J gene lost 1 base, with 15 bases spanning the gap. CDR3 sequence reads: CASSYSIRQRPNTEAFF. CDR3 DNA: TGTGCCAGCAGTTACTCGATACGACAGCGCCCGAACACTGAAGCTTTCTTT.

The J gene is TRBJ2-7, the V gene TRBV28; 10 nucleotides agree with TRBD1. The germline CDR1 and CDR2 sequences are MDHEN and SYDVKM. The CDR3 consists of 16 residues. J lost 4 bases, V lost 4 bases, and 10 bases had no gene match. CDR3 in DNA: TGTGCCAGCAGTTACCTCACGACAGGGGGCCAGTACGAGCAGTACTTC. This encodes CASSYLTTGGQYEQYF.

DNA of the CDR3: TGTGCCTGGAGTGTAACCGTTAGTGTCACCGGGGAGCTGTTTTTT. It specifies CAWSVTVSVTGELFF. This chain uses TRBV30 with TRBJ2-2; D uncertain. The germline V gene encodes CDR1 GTSNPN and CDR2 SVGIG (reference sequence). This CDR3 spans 15 amino acids. V lost 0 bases and J 4 bases, leaving 12 bases between the germline ends.

J is TRBJ1-5 and V is TRBV6-5; 8 bases align to TRBD1. Germline V gene lookup returns CDR1 MNHEY and CDR2 SVGAGI. The CDR3 contains 14 residues. V lost 6 bases, J lost 6 bases, and 7 bases stayed unmatched. The CDR3: CASRGTGEGQPQHF. The CDR3 DNA follows: TGTGCCAGCAGAGGGACAGGTGAGGGTCAGCCCCAGCATTTT.

V and J are TRBV7-9 and TRBJ2-2; 8 nucleotides agree with TRBD1. V was pared by 5 bases and J by 1 base, with 9 bases of the junction left unmatched. CDR1 and CDR2 from the germline V gene are SEHNR and FQNEAQ (reference sequence). The CDR3 runs to 17 residues. The DNA for the CDR3 is TGTGCCAGCAGCCACACAGGGGGTTCGGGGAACACCGGGGAGCTGTTTTTT. Its translation is CASSHTGGSGNTGELFF.

The V gene is TRBV11-2, the J gene TRBJ2-1, with a possible D match to TRBD1 (6 bases). V lost 2 bases and J 4 bases, leaving 15 bases between the germline ends. Per germline, CDR1 SGHAT and CDR2 FQNNGV. This CDR3 is built from 16 residues. CDR3 sequence reads: CASSLRQDQSYNEQFF. CDR3 bases: TGTGCCAGCAGCTTACGACAGGATCAGTCTTACAATGAGCAGTTCTTC.

The rearrangement links TRBV2 to TRBJ2-1, with 9 bases fitting TRBD2. CDR3 length equals 15 residues. Trimming cost V 2 bases and J 8 bases; bases outside gene matches: 7. Per germline, CDR1 SNHLY and CDR2 FYNNEI. The CDR3 loop reads CASSERAGGVYEQFF. Here the CDR3 DNA reads TGTGCCAGCAGTGAAAGGGCGGGAGGGGTGTATGAGCAGTTCTTC.

The rearrangement uses TRBV18 and TRBJ1-5, with 8 bases lining up with TRBD1. CDR1 is KGHSH and CDR2 is LQKENI in the germline V gene. This CDR3 is 16 amino acids long. V lost 3 bases to trimming and J lost 7 bases; unmatched junction nucleotides: 11. For the CDR3, the DNA is TGTGCCAGCTCACCGGGAGGTGGACAGGGAAGACAGCCCCAGCATTTT. It codes for CASSPGGGQGRQPQHF.

This clone was seen a handful of times. The chain is built from TRBV19 and TRBJ2-1; the match to TRBD1 covers 9 bases. This CDR3 is built from 14 residues. V was clipped by 6 bases and J by 4 bases; unmatched bases: 4. Germline loops: CDR1 LNHDA, CDR2 SQIVND (reference sequence). DNA for the CDR3: TGTGCCAGTAGGGCAGGACAGGGGTACAATGAGCAGTTCTTC. Residues: CASRAGQGYNEQFF.

V usage is TRBV15 and J usage is TRBJ1-4; 9 nucleotides match TRBD1. CDR1 is LNHNV, CDR2 YYDKDF, per germline (reference sequence). Germline trimming cut 1 base from V and 5 bases from J; bases unmatched to any gene: 2. This CDR3 has 15 amino acids. The CDR3 DNA sequence: TGTGCCACCAGCAGAGGGACAGGGGTGAATGAAAAACTGTTTTTT. Protein: CATSRGTGVNEKLFF.

The V and J genes are TRBV6-5 and TRBJ2-7; no clear D. The CDR3 loop spans 15 amino acids. Trimming removed 8 bases at V and 2 bases at J, with 19 bases between. Germline V CDR1 and CDR2: MNHEY, SVGAGI. CDR3 amino acids: CASPSGSRRTYEQYF. In DNA, the CDR3 is TGTGCCAGCCCTAGTGGGTCGAGGAGAACCTACGAGCAGTACTTC.